The 21 T cell receptor beta chains below were found in one sample sequenced in a study of blood T cell repertoires in COVID-19. Generated by immunoSEQ multiplex PCR, the TCRdb table keeps only in-frame clones and is missing some. The sample lists some 87,000 clones; about nine tenths were seen once. The sample comprised peripheral blood. The receptors come from a woman in her 70s with acute or convalescent COVID-19.

V is TRBV25-1 and J is TRBJ1-2; D may be TRBD1 (6 bases). The V end was cut by 5 bases, the J end by 4 bases, with 11 bases between. Germline V gene lookup returns CDR1 MGHDK and CDR2 SYGVNS. CDR3 length: 13 amino acids. The CDR3 reads CASSQGQTYGYTF. The CDR3, as DNA: TGTGCCAGCAGTCAAGGACAGACCTATGGCTACACCTTC.

This clone appeared a single time. V gene TRBV20-1 combines with J gene TRBJ2-1; 15 bases are shared with TRBD2. Trimming took 3 bases from V and 7 from J; bases not matched to a gene: 7. Germline CDR1 reads DFQATT; CDR2 reads SNEGSKA (reference sequence). The CDR3 sequence is 16 residues long. CDR3 sequence (DNA): TGCAGTGCTAGTGGACTAGCGGGAGGGCCAGGGAATGAGCAGTTCTTC. This translates into CSASGLAGGPGNEQFF.

CDR3 bases: TGCAGCGTTGGCTGGGGGGATCAGCCCCAGCATTTT. Residues: CSVGWGDQPQHF. The V gene is TRBV29-1, the J gene TRBJ1-5; possibly TRBD1 for D (5 bases). Germline CDR1 SQVTM, CDR2 ANQGSEA. CDR3 length: 12 amino acids. V was shortened by 4 bases and J by 5 bases, with 9 bases between the two germline ends.

This chain links TRBV6-1 with TRBJ2-1; the match to TRBD2 covers 11 bases. V lost 4 bases to trimming and J lost 11 bases; unmatched junction nucleotides: 13. The germline V gene has CDR1 MNHNS and CDR2 SASEGT. The CDR3 is made up of 16 amino acids. The CDR3 region has the DNA TGTGCCAGCAGTGCCCTGGGACTAGCGGAACTAAGTAAGCAGTTCTTC. It is translated as CASSALGLAELSKQFF.

This clone turned up a few times. The chain couples TRBV9 to TRBJ2-1; TRBD1 matches 10 bases. V gave up 3 bases and J gave up 4 bases; unmatched junction bases: 19. The CDR3 length is 20 residues. Germline V CDR1 and CDR2: SGDLS, YYNGEE. The CDR3 sequence: CASSAPQATQKDRGYNEQFF. The CDR3 nucleotides read TGTGCCAGCAGCGCCCCCCAAGCAACTCAGAAGGACAGGGGGTACAATGAGCAGTTCTTC.

The chain couples TRBV7-9 to TRBJ2-7; TRBD2 might be the D (5 bases). V lost 6 bases and J lost 4, with 16 bases in between. CDR1 SEHNR and CDR2 FQNEAQ come from the germline V gene (reference sequence). CDR3 length: 14 residues. The DNA of the CDR3 is TGTGCCAGCAGTTCCCCCGGGGTCGGGTACGAGCAGTACTTC. This sequence encodes CASSSPGVGYEQYF.

The rearrangement links TRBV20-1 to TRBJ1-5; D unresolved. Trimming removed 3 bases at V and 1 base at J, with 10 bases between. From germline, CDR1 is DFQATT and CDR2 SNEGSKA (reference sequence). CDR3 length: 14 amino acids. CDR3 loop: CSASDNRSNQPQHF. The CDR3 bases are TGCAGTGCTAGTGACAACCGGAGCAATCAGCCCCAGCATTTT.

The chain is built from TRBV6-5 and TRBJ1-5; D gene uncertain. The V gene's germline CDR1 is MNHEY and CDR2 SVGAGI. Trimming took off 7 bases at V and 3 bases at J, with 10 bases between the two ends. The CDR3 runs to 13 residues. CDR3 residues: CASNTVINQPQHF. The DNA for the CDR3 is TGTGCCAGCAACACAGTGATCAATCAGCCCCAGCATTTT.

The rearrangement links TRBV15 to TRBJ2-7; D not resolved. The V end lost 0 bases, the J end lost 12 bases, and 15 bases lay between the germline ends. The CDR3 totals 13 residues. Germline CDR1 is LNHNV and CDR2 is YYDKDF (reference sequence). The CDR3 DNA reads as TGTGCCACCAGCAGAGACGTCCGCACTTGGGCGTACTTC. This translates into CATSRDVRTWAYF.

The chain links TRBV5-1 to TRBJ2-2; the match to TRBD2 covers 7 bases. Germline V gene data show CDR1 as SGHRS and CDR2 as YFSETQ. The CDR3 contains 15 residues. V lost 4 bases and J lost 4; bases outside the gene matches: 7. The CDR3 nucleotides read TGCGCCAGCAGCCCCCGGGCTAGCGGCACCGGGGAGCTGTTTTTT. Amino acid sequence: CASSPRASGTGELFF.

The chain has TRBV5-1 and TRBJ1-3; the D is unclear. Trimming stripped 0 bases from V and 2 bases from J, with 9 bases between. Germline V CDR1 and CDR2: SGHRS, YFSETQ. The CDR3 consists of 15 residues. The CDR3 coding sequence is TGCGCCAGCAGCTTGGCCTGGGGAGCTGGAAACACCATATATTTT. Amino acids: CASSLAWGAGNTIYF.

The J gene is TRBJ1-5, the V gene TRBV6-5; D unresolved. This CDR3 comprises 13 residues. Trimming removed 0 bases at V and 5 bases at J, with 5 bases between. Looked up from germline, CDR1 is MNHEY and CDR2 is SVGAGI. CDR3 bases: TGTGCCAGCAGTTACTCGTCTCATCAGCCCCAGCATTTT. Encoded protein: CASSYSSHQPQHF.

This chain links TRBV6-1 with TRBJ1-6; D is unresolved. With 1 base removed from V and 7 bases from J, the gap between germline ends came to 14 bases. CDR3 length equals 16 residues. CDR1 and CDR2 (germline): MNHNS, SASEGT. The CDR3 is CASSEEPPARNSPLHF. As DNA, the CDR3 is TGTGCCAGCAGTGAAGAGCCCCCGGCGAGGAATTCACCCCTCCACTTT.

The table lists this clone with a count of one. This CDR3 reads CASSNSGGSQETQYF. CDR3 sequence (DNA): TGTGCCAGCAGTAATAGCGGGGGTTCCCAAGAGACCCAGTACTTC. The V gene is TRBV28, the J gene TRBJ2-5; 9 nucleotides agree with TRBD2. The CDR3 is 15 amino acids. The V gene end was trimmed by 5 bases and the J gene end by 1 base; junction bases not matched to a gene: 5. Germline V lookup: CDR1 MDHEN, CDR2 SYDVKM.

The genes are TRBV5-1 and TRBJ1-5; 9 positions match TRBD1. The germline V gene encodes CDR1 SGHRS and CDR2 YFSETQ. The length of the CDR3 is 13 residues. V dropped 4 bases and J dropped 8; count of bases not matched to a gene: 4. The CDR3 is CASSPDRGEPQHF. CDR3 in DNA: TGCGCCAGCAGCCCGGACAGGGGTGAGCCCCAGCATTTT.

The chain carries TRBV7-2 and TRBJ1-1; weak D call: TRBD1 (6 bases). V was shortened by 7 bases and J by 2 bases, with 17 bases between the two germline ends. CDR1 is SGHTA and CDR2 is FQGNSA in the germline V gene. The CDR3 extends over 15 amino acids. This CDR3 is CASMQLGTSNTEAFF. The CDR3 DNA reads TGTGCCAGCATGCAGTTAGGGACATCTAACACTGAAGCTTTCTTT.

The chain links TRBV14 to TRBJ1-1, with 7 bases identical to TRBD1. The V gene end was trimmed by 4 bases and the J gene end by 1 base; junction bases not matched to a gene: 15. There are 18 residues in the CDR3. The germline gives CDR1 SGHDN, CDR2 FVKESK. CDR3 protein: CASSRKGAGQDRNTEAFF. DNA of the CDR3: TGTGCCAGCAGCCGAAAAGGGGCCGGACAGGATCGGAACACTGAAGCTTTCTTT.

The gene calls are TRBV30 and TRBJ2-7; TRBD1 agrees at 8 bases. There are 12 residues in the CDR3. Trimming took 0 bases from V and 5 from J; bases not matched to a gene: 0. CDR1 GTSNPN and CDR2 SVGIG come from the germline V gene (reference sequence). The CDR3 region has the DNA TGTGCCTGGAGTGTGACAGGGGACGAGCAGTACTTC. Translation: CAWSVTGDEQYF.

This clone was counted once. The V call is TRBV6-6, the J call TRBJ1-1; D is uncertain. Germline loops: CDR1 MNHNY, CDR2 SVGAGI (reference sequence). The CDR3 is made up of 13 amino acids. Between the trimmed V and J ends, which lost 8 bases and 1 base, there was a span of 11 bases. The CDR3 region has the DNA TGTGCCAGCCCTACCGATCCGAACACTGAAGCTTTCTTT. Protein: CASPTDPNTEAFF.

The chain has TRBV28 and TRBJ2-7; 9 positions match TRBD1. This CDR3 contains 15 residues. Germline V gene sequence: CDR1 MDHEN, CDR2 SYDVKM. J gave up 2 bases and V 4 bases, and 6 bases lay outside the gene matches. In nucleotides, the CDR3 is TGTGCCAGCAGTTCCTCCGGGACAGGGACCTACGAGCAGTACTTC. Encoded protein: CASSSSGTGTYEQYF.

The chain carries TRBV9 and TRBJ1-1; D unresolved. This CDR3 has 14 residues. V shed 4 bases and J shed 5 bases, with 15 bases lying between them. Germline V gives CDR1 SGDLS, CDR2 YYNGEE. CDR3 DNA: TGTGCCAGCAGCCCTAGTGGCGGTGTAACTGAAGCTTTCTTT. Protein: CASSPSGGVTEAFF.